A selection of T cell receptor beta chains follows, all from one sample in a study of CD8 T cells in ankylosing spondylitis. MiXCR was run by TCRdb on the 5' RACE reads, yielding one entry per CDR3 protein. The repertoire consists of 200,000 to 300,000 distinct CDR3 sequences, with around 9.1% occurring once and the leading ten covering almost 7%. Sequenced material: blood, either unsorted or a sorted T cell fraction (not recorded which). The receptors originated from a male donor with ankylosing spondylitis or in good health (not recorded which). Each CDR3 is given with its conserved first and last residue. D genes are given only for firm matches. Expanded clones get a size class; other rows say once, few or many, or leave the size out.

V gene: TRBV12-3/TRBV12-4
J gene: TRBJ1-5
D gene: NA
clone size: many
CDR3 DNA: TGTGCCAGCAGTCCAACCGGCAGCACCAATCAGCCCCAGCATTTT
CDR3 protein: CASSPTGSTNQPQHF

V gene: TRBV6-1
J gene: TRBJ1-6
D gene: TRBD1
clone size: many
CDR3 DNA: TGTGCCAGCAGTATCTCCCCAGGGGGAAATTCACCCCTCCACTTT
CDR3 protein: CASSISPGGNSPLHF

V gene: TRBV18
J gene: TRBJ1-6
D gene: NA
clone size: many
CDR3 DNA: TGTGCCAGCTCACCAGCGGCTGGGGGAAATTCACCCCTCCACTTT
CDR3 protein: CASSPAAGGNSPLHF

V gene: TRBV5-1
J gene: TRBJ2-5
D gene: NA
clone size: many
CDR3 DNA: TGCGCCAGCAGCCCTAACCTACCTCAGACCCAGTACTTC
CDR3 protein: CASSPNLPQTQYF

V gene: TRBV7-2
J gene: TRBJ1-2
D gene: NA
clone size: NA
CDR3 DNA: TGTGCCAGCAGCTTAGTAGCGGGACTAGGGTATGGCTACACCTTC
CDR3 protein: CASSLVAGLGYGYTF

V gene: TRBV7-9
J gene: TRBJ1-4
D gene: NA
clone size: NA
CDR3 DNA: TGTGCCAGCGCCTTGATTTCTAATGAAAAACTGTTTTTT
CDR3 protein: CASALISNEKLFF

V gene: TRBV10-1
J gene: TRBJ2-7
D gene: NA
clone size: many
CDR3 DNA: TGCGCCAGCAGTGTCGCACACTCCTACGAGCAGTACTTC
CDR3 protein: CASSVAHSYEQYF

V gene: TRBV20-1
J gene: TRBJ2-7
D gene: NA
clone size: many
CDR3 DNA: TGCAGTGCTAGAAACAGGGCCTACGAGCAGTACTTC
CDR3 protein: CSARNRAYEQYF

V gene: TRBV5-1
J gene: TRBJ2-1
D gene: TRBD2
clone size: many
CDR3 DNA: TGCGCCAGCAGCTTGGAGCTAGCGGGAAGGAGGAACAATGAGCAGTTCTTC
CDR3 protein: CASSLELAGRRNNEQFF

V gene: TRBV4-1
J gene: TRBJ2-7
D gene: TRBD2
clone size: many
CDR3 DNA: TGCGCCAGCAGCCAAGGTCGGACTAGCGGTACCTACGAGCAGTACTTC
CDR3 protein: CASSQGRTSGTYEQYF

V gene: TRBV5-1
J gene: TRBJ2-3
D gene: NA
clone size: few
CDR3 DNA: TGCGCCAGCAGCTGGACCGGATCCACAGATACGCAGTATTTT
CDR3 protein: CASSWTGSTDTQYF

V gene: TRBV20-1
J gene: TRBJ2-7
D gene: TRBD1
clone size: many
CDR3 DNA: TGCAGTGCTACCCGGGACAGGGACTTCCACGAGCAGTACTTC
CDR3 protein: CSATRDRDFHEQYF

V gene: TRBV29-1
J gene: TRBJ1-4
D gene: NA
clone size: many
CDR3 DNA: TGCAGCGTTGGGGAAGGCGGTAAACTGTTTTTT
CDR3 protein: CSVGEGGKLFF

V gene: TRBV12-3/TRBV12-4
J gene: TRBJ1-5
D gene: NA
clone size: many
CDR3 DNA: TGTGCCAGCAGTTTTGGGGGCGCGAGCAATCAGCCCCAGCATTTT
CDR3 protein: CASSFGGASNQPQHF

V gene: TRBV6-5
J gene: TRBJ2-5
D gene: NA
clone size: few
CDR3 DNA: TGTGCCAGCAGTTCCCGCGCAGGAGGGGGTGAGGAGACCCAGTACTTC
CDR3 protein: CASSSRAGGGEETQYF

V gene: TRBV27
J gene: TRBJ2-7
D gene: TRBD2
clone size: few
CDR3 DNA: TGTGCCAGCAGTTTAATTCTCCCGACTAGCGGGAGATACGAGCAGTACTTC
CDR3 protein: CASSLILPTSGRYEQYF

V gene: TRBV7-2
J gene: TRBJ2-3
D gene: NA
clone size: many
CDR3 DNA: TGTGCCAGCAGCCCTTACGATACGCAGTATTTT
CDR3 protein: CASSPYDTQYF

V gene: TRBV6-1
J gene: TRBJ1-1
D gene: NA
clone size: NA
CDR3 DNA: TGTGCCAGCACCCAACGTCCTTACCCGGACCTGAACACTGAAGCTTTCTTT
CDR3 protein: CASTQRPYPDLNTEAFF

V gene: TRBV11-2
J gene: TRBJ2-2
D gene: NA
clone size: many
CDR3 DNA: TGTGCCAGCAGCTTAGGGGCACAGCAGGCCGGGGAGCTGTTTTTT
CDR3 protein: CASSLGAQQAGELFF

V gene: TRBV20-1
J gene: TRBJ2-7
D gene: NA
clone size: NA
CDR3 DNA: TGCAGTGCTAGAGATCAGGAGGGGACTTATTACGAGCAGTACTTC
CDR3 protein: CSARDQEGTYYEQYF

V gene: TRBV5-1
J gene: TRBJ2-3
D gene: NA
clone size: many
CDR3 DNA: TGCGCCAGCAGCTTGTTCCGGCTCACAGATACGCAGTATTTT
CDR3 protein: CASSLFRLTDTQYF

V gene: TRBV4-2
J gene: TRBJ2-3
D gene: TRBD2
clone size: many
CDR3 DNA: TGTGCCAGCAGCCCGACTAGCGGGAGGGCCTTGGAAGATACGCAGTATTTT
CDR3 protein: CASSPTSGRALEDTQYF

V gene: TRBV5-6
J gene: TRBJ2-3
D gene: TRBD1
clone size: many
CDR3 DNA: TGTGCCAGCAGCTCCGACAGGGGCCTCACAGATACGCAGTATTTT
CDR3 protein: CASSSDRGLTDTQYF

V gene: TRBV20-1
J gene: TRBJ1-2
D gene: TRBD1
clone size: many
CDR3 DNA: TGCAGTGCTAGTGGTTTAGGGACAGGGGGCTCTGGCTACACCTTC
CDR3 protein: CSASGLGTGGSGYTF

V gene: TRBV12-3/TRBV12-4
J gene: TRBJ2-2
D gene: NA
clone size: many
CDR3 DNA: TGTGCCAGCAGTCCGGCCGACACCGGGGAGCTGTTTTTT
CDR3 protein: CASSPADTGELFF

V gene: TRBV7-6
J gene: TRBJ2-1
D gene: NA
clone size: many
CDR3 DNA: TGTGCCAGCAGCTTAGCTGGTACAGGCCATGAGCAGTTCTTC
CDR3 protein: CASSLAGTGHEQFF

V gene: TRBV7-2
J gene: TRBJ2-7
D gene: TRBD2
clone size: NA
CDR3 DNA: TGTGCCAGCAGCTTCGGACTAGCGGAAACGCAGTACTTC
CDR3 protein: CASSFGLAETQYF

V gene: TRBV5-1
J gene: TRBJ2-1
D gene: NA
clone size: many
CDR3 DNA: TGCGCCAGCAGCTTCAGGGGTGGCTCCTACAATGAGCAGTTCTTC
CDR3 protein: CASSFRGGSYNEQFF

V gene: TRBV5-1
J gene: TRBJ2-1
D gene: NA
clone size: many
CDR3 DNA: TGCGCCAGCAGCTGGCAGGGGAGTTCATATGAGCAGTTCTTC
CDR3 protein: CASSWQGSSYEQFF

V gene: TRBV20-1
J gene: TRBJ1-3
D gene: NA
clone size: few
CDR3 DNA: TGCAGTGCTAGAGAAGTTGGAAACACCATATATTTT
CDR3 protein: CSAREVGNTIYF

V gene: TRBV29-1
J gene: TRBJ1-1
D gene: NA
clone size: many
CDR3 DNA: TGCAGCGTAAGGACACCGAACACTGAAGCTTTCTTT
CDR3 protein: CSVRTPNTEAFF

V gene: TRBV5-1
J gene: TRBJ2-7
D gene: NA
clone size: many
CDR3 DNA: TGCGCCAGCAGTCAGGAGTATAGCTCCTACGAGCAGTACTTC
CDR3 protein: CASSQEYSSYEQYF

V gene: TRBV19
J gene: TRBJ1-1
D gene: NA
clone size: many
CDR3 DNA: TGTGCCAGTAGTTGGGAAATGTTGGTGAACACTGAAGCTTTCTTT
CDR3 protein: CASSWEMLVNTEAFF

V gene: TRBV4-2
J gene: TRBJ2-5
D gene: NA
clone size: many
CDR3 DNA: TGTGCCAGCAGCCAAGAAGGAGGGGCTTGGCAAGAGACCCAGTACTTC
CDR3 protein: CASSQEGGAWQETQYF

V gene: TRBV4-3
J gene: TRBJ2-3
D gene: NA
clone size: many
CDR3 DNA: TGCGCCAGCAGCCAAGATAGGCTAACGGGAGTAAAAGATACGCAGTATTTT
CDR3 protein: CASSQDRLTGVKDTQYF

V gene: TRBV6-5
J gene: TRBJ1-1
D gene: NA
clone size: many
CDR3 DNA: TGTGCCAGCATTCCCCAGAGAGGGAGGGCTTTCTTT
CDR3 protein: CASIPQRGRAFF

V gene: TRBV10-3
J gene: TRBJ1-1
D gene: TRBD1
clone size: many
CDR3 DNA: TGTGCCACCCGACAGGGAGGAACTGAAGCTTTCTTT
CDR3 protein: CATRQGGTEAFF

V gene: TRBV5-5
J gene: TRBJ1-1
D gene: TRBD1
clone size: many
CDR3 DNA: TGTGCCAGCAGCACACAGGGGAGAAAGACTGAAGCTTTCTTT
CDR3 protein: CASSTQGRKTEAFF

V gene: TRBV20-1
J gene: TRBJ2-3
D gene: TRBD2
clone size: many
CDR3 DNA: TGCAGTGCTAGTTCTAGCGGGGGGGGAGATACGCAGTATTTT
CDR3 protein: CSASSSGGGDTQYF

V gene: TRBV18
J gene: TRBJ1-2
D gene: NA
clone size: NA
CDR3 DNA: TGTGCCAGCTCACCCGACAGGAGTCATCGTAATGGCTACACCTTC
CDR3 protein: CASSPDRSHRNGYTF

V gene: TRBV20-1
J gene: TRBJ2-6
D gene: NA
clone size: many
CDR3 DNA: TGCAGTGCTAGATCTTTGCTCTCTGGGGCCAACGTCCTGACTTTC
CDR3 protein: CSARSLLSGANVLTF

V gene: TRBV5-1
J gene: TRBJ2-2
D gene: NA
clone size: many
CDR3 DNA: TGCGCCAGCAGCTTCCAGGGGTCCGGGGAGCTGTTTTTT
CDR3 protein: CASSFQGSGELFF